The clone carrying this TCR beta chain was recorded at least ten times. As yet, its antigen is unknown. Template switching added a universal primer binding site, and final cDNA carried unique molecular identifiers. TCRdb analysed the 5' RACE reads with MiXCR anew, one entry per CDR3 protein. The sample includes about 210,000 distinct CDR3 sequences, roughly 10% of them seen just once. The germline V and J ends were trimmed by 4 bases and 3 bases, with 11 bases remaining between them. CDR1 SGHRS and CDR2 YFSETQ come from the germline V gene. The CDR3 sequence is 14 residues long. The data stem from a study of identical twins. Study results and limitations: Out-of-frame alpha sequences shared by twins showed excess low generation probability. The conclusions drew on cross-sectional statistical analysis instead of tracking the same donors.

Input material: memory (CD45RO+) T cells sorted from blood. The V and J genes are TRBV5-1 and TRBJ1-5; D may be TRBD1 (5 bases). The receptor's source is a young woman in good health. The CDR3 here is CASSQDSLNQPQHF. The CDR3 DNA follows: TGCGCCAGCAGCCAAGACAGCCTCAATCAGCCCCAGCATTTT.